The clone carrying this T cell receptor (beta chain) was seen a single time. The data were taken from a study of CD8 T cells in Susac syndrome. The CDR3 totals 17 residues. Trimming at V came to 0 bases and at J to 5 bases, leaving 9 bases not matched to a gene. The germline CDR1 and CDR2 sequences are SGDLS and YYNGEE. When the RNA was reverse transcribed, random hexamers were used with an input of about 0.45 to 1 ug. Amplification of TCR beta CDR3 used immunoSEQ multiplex PCR across 54 Vbeta and 13 Jbeta. TCRdb itself ran the immunoSEQ multiplex PCR reads through MiXCR, one entry per CDR3 protein. The table has some 260,000 distinct CDR3 sequences, approximately 84% seen once.

The chain recombines TRBV9 with TRBJ2-3; TRBD2 aligns across 10 bases. Sequencing was done on a sample of CD8+ T cells from PBMCs. This TCR was recovered from a human donor with multiple sclerosis. In DNA, the CDR3 is TGTGCCAGCAGCGTAGATGGAGCGGGAGGGCCGCTAGATACGCAGTATTTT. The encoded protein is CASSVDGAGGPLDTQYF.